The rows below give T cell receptor beta chains drawn from one sample of a study of T cell responses to AZD1222 COVID-19 vaccine. Here immunoSEQ multiplex PCR was the method, and the copy in TCRdb shows in-frame clones only, minus some. The sample lists about 72,000 clones, just over 85% occurring once. Sequenced material: peripheral blood, taken on day 0 of AZD1222 vaccination. These receptors all come from an adult in good health. Each CDR3 is given with its conserved first and last residue. Fields, in order: V gene, D gene, J gene, clone size, CDR3 protein, CDR3 DNA. D genes are given only for firm matches. Clone size, where shown, is once, few, many, or a class for clones that have expanded.

TRBV28	.	TRBJ1-5	.	CASTPEQVPQPQHF	TGTGCCAGCACTCCGGAACAGGTTCCACAGCCCCAGCATTTT
TRBV30	.	TRBJ1-2	.	CAWSVRGVRGFGYTF	TGTGCCTGGAGTGTACGTGGGGTACGGGGCTTTGGCTACACCTTC
TRBV11-3	TRBD2	TRBJ2-1	.	CASSSGLAGQSEQFF	TGTGCCAGCAGCTCCGGACTAGCGGGACAGTCTGAGCAGTTCTTC
TRBV7-2	.	TRBJ2-1	.	CASTKRGNEQFF	TGTGCCAGCACCAAGAGAGGCAATGAGCAGTTCTTC
TRBV7-2	.	TRBJ1-4	once	CASSTDIVNEKLFF	TGTGCCAGCAGCACCGACATAGTTAATGAAAAACTGTTTTTT
TRBV27	.	TRBJ1-1	.	CASSLSRGFTEAFF	TGTGCCAGCAGTTTATCTCGGGGATTCACTGAAGCTTTCTTT
TRBV6-6	.	TRBJ1-1	.	CASSYTLNTEAFF	TGTGCCAGCAGTTACACACTGAACACTGAAGCTTTCTTT
TRBV7-2	.	TRBJ1-4	.	CASSLGGSEKLFF	TGTGCCAGCAGCTTAGGTGGTTCTGAAAAACTGTTTTTT
TRBV6-5	TRBD1	TRBJ2-7	.	CASRPGQRLSYEQYF	TGTGCCAGCAGGCCGGGACAGCGTCTTTCCTACGAGCAGTACTTC
TRBV19	.	TRBJ1-6	.	CASSQIPGRNSPLHF	TGTGCCAGTAGTCAGATTCCGGGACGGAATTCACCCCTCCACTTT
TRBV4-1	.	TRBJ1-2	.	CASSQNPSRVDGYTF	TGCGCCAGCAGCCAAAACCCGTCCAGGGTGGATGGCTACACCTTC
TRBV5-3	.	TRBJ1-6	.	CARSFQGLGSYNSPLHF	TGTGCCAGAAGCTTCCAGGGTTTGGGCTCCTATAATTCACCCCTCCACTTT
TRBV12-5	.	TRBJ2-1	.	CASGLVRDGTISFYNEQFF	TGTGCTAGTGGTTTGGTGCGTGATGGGACAATTTCCTTCTACAATGAGCAGTTCTTC
TRBV2	TRBD2	TRBJ2-1	.	CASSDQPLAGVYNEQFF	TGTGCCAGCAGTGACCAACCCCTAGCGGGAGTATACAATGAGCAGTTCTTC
TRBV6-5	.	TRBJ2-4	.	CACGRGSKNIQYF	TGTGCCTGCGGTAGGGGGAGCAAAAACATTCAGTACTTC
TRBV27	.	TRBJ2-2	.	CASSRYQGSGELFF	TGTGCCAGCAGCCGATATCAGGGGTCCGGGGAGCTGTTTTTT
TRBV6-6	.	TRBJ1-1	few	CASSYSLLGNTEAFF	TGTGCCAGCAGTTACTCGTTACTGGGTAACACTGAAGCTTTCTTT
TRBV29-1	.	TRBJ1-4	.	CSAIFPPTNEKLFF	TGCAGCGCTATATTTCCCCCAACTAATGAAAAACTGTTTTTT
TRBV29-1	.	TRBJ1-5	.	CSVTQGTVGAQHF	TGCAGCGTTACCCAGGGTACGGTGGGGGCCCAGCATTTT
TRBV11-2	TRBD1	TRBJ2-3	.	CASSPTTGPDTQYF	TGTGCCAGCAGCCCGACGACAGGGCCGGATACGCAGTATTTT
TRBV27	.	TRBJ1-1	.	CASISNRAVTEAFF	TGTGCCAGCATTTCGAACAGGGCGGTCACTGAAGCTTTCTTT
TRBV24-1	.	TRBJ1-5	.	CATSDFPDQPQHF	TGTGCCACCAGTGATTTTCCGGATCAGCCCCAGCATTTT
TRBV15	.	TRBJ2-1	.	CATSERASNEQFF	TGTGCCACCAGCGAGAGAGCGAGCAATGAGCAGTTCTTC
TRBV12-3/TRBV12-4	.	TRBJ2-7	few	CASSFGNSYEQYF	TGTGCCAGCAGTTTTGGCAACTCCTACGAGCAGTACTTC
TRBV29-1	TRBD1	TRBJ1-1	.	CSATGGGTEAFF	TGCAGCGCAACAGGGGGGGGCACTGAAGCTTTCTTT
TRBV18	.	TRBJ2-2	.	CASSRTTGTSNTGELFF	TGTGCCAGCTCACGCACAACAGGGACCTCGAACACCGGGGAGCTGTTTTTT
TRBV9	.	TRBJ2-1	.	CASSVGGESYNEQFF	TGTGCCAGCAGCGTAGGGGGCGAATCCTACAATGAGCAGTTCTTC
TRBV28	.	TRBJ1-6	once	CASSLGRLSPLHF	TGTGCCAGCAGTTTAGGCCGGCTTTCACCCCTCCACTTT
TRBV18	.	TRBJ1-4	.	CASSPTLVATNEKLFF	TGTGCCAGCTCACCGACACTAGTTGCAACTAATGAAAAACTGTTTTTT
TRBV19	TRBD1	TRBJ2-1	.	CASKIGQGSYNEQFF	TGTGCCAGTAAGATCGGACAGGGTTCCTACAATGAGCAGTTCTTC
TRBV7-2	.	TRBJ1-5	.	CASSPQSENQPQHF	TGTGCCAGCAGCCCCCAGAGCGAGAATCAGCCCCAGCATTTT
TRBV9	TRBD1	TRBJ2-7	few	CASSTAGQGAQEQYF	TGTGCCAGCAGCACCGCGGGACAGGGGGCACAAGAGCAGTACTTC
TRBV10-2	.	TRBJ1-6	.	CASSEKRGRHYNSPLHF	TGCGCCAGCAGTGAGAAGCGGGGCAGGCACTATAATTCACCCCTCCACTTT
TRBV19	.	TRBJ2-1	.	CASSITRVGFGHEQFF	TGTGCCAGTAGTATAACCCGGGTCGGGTTCGGTCATGAGCAGTTCTTC
TRBV19	.	TRBJ1-6	once	CASNKPTTGNSPLHF	TGTGCCAGTAATAAACCCACCACTGGGAATTCACCCCTCCACTTT
TRBV27	TRBD1	TRBJ1-6	.	CASRTGTGASPLHF	TGTGCCAGCAGAACCGGGACAGGGGCATCACCCCTCCACTTT
TRBV6-5	TRBD1	TRBJ2-3	.	CASSRGNGLDTQYF	TGTGCCAGCAGCAGGGGGAACGGATTAGATACGCAGTATTTT
TRBV28	.	TRBJ2-7	.	CASSLELNRDEQYF	TGTGCCAGCAGTTTGGAACTAAACCGGGACGAGCAGTACTTC